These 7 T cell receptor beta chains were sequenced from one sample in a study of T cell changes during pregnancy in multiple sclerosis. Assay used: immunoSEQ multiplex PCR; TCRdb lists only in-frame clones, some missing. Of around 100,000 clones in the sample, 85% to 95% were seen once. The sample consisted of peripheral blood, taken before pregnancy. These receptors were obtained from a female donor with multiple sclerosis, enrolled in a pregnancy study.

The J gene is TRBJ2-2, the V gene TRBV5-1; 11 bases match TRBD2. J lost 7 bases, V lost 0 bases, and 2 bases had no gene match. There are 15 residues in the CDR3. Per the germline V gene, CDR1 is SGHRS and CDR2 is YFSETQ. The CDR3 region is CASSLELAGDGELFF. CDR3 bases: TGCGCCAGCAGCTTGGAACTAGCGGGAGACGGGGAGCTGTTTTTT.

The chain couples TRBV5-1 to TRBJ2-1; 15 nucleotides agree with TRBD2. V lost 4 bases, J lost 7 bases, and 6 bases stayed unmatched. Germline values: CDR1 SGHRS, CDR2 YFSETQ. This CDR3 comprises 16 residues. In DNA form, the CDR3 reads TGCGCCAGCAGCACCGACGGGACTAGCGGGAGGAATGAGCAGTTCTTC. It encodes CASSTDGTSGRNEQFF.

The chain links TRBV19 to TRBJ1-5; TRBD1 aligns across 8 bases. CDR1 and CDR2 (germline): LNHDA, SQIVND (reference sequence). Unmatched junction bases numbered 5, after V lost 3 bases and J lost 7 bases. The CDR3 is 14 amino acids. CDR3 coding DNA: TGTGCCAGTAGTATTGCAGGGGGCTGGCAGCCCCAGCATTTT. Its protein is CASSIAGGWQPQHF.

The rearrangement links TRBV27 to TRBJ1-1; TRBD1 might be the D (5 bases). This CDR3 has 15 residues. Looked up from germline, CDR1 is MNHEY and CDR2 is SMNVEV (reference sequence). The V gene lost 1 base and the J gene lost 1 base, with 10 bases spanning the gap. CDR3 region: CASSLFAGPNTEAFF. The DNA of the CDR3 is TGTGCCAGCAGTTTATTTGCAGGGCCGAACACTGAAGCTTTCTTT.

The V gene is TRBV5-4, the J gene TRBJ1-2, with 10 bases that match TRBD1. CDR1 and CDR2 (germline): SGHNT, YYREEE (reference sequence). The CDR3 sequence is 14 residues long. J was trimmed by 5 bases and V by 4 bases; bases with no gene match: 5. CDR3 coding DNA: TGTGCCAGCAGCATAGACAGGGGGCTATATGGCTACACCTTC. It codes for CASSIDRGLYGYTF.

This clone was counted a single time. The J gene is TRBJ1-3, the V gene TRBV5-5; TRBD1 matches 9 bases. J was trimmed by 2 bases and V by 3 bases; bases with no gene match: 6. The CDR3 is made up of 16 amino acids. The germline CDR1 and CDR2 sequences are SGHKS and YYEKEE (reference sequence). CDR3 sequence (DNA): TGTGCCAGCAGCTACCCCGGGACAGGGACTGGAAACACCATATATTTT. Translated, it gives CASSYPGTGTGNTIYF.

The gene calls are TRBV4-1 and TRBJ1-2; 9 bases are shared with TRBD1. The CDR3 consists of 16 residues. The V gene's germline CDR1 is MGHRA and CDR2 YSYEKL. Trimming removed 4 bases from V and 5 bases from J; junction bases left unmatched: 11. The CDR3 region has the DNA TGCGCCAGCAGCCCCCTCGTGGGGACAGGGCCTTATGGCTACACCTTC. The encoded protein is CASSPLVGTGPYGYTF.